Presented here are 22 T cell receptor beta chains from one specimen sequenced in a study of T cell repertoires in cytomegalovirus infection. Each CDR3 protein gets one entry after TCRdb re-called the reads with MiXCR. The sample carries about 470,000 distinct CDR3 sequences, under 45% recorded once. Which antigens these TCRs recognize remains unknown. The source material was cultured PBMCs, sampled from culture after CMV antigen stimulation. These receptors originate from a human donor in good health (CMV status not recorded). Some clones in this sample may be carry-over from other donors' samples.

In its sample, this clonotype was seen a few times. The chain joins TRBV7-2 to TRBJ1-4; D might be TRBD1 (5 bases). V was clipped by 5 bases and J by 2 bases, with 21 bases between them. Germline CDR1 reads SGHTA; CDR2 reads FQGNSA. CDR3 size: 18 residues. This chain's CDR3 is CASSRKGLLSATNEKLFF. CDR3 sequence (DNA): TGTGCCAGCAGCCGCAAGGGACTTCTTTCCGCGACTAATGAAAAACTGTTTTTT.

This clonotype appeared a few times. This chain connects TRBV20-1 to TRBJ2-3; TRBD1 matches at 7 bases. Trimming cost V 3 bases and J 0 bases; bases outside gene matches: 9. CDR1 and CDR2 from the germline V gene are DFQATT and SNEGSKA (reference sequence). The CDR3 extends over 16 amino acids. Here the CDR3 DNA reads TGCAGTGCTAGGCGCACACAGGGGATTAGCACAGATACGCAGTATTTT. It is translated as CSARRTQGISTDTQYF.

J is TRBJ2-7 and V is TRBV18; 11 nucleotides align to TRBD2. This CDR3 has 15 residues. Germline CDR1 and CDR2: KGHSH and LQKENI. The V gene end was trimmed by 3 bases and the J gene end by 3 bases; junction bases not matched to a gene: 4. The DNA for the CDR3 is TGTGCCAGCTCACCGGGACTAGCGGAGGACTACGAGCAGTACTTC. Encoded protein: CASSPGLAEDYEQYF.

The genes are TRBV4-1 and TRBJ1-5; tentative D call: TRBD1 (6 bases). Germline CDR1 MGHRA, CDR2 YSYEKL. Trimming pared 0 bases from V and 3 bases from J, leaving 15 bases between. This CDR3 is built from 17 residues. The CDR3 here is CASSQDPTGLYNQPQHF. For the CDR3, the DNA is TGCGCCAGCAGCCAAGATCCTACAGGGTTATACAATCAGCCCCAGCATTTT.

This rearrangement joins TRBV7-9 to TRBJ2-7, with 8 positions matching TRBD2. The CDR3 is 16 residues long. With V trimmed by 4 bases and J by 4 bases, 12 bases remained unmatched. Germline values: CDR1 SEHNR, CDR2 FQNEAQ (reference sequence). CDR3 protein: CASSSSAGRAIYEQYF. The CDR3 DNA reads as TGTGCCAGCAGCTCCTCCGCCGGGAGGGCCATTTACGAGCAGTACTTC. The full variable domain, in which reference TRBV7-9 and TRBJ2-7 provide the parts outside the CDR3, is DTGVSQNPRHKITKRGQNVTFRCDPISEHNRLYWYRQTLGQGPEFLTYFQNEAQLEKSRLLSDRFSAERPKGSFSTLEIQRTEQGDSAMYLCASSSSAGRAIYEQYFGPGTRLTVT.

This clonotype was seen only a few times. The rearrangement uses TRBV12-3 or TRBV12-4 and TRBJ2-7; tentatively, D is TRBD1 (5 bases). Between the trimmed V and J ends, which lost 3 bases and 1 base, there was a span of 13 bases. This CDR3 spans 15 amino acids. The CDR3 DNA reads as TGTGCCAGCAGTTTGGCCTCCCAGGGATCCTACGAGCAGTACTTC. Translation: CASSLASQGSYEQYF.

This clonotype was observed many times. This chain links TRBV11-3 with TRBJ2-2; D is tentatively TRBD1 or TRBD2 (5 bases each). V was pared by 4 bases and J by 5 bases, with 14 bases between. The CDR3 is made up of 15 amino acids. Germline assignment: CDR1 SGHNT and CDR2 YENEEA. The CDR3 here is CASSYGAPGTGELFF. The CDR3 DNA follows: TGTGCCAGCAGCTACGGGGCCCCAGGGACCGGGGAGCTGTTTTTT.

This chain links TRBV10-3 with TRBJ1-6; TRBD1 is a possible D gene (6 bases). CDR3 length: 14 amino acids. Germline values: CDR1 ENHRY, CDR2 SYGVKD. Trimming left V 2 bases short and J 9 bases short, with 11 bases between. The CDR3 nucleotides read TGTGCCATCAGTGAGGGGAGGACAGTTTCACCCCTCCACTTT. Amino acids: CAISEGRTVSPLHF.

DNA for the CDR3: TGTGCCAGCAGATCACTCGCCCCCGAGCAGTACTTC. It codes for CASRSLAPEQYF. The V gene is TRBV7-9, the J gene TRBJ2-7; no reliable D call. Between the trimmed V and J ends, which lost 6 bases and 6 bases, there was a span of 12 bases. This CDR3 has 12 amino acids. In germline, CDR1 is SEHNR, CDR2 FQNEAQ (reference sequence).

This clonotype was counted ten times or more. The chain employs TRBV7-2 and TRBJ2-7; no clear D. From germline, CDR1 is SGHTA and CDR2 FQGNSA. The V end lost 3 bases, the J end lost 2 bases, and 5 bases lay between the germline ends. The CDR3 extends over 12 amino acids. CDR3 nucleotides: TGTGCCAGCAGCTTCTCCCCCTACGAGCAGTACTTC. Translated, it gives CASSFSPYEQYF.

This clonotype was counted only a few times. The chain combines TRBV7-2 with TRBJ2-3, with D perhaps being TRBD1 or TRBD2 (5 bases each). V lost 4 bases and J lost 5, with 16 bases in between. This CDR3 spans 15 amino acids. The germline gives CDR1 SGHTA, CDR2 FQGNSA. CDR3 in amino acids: CASSSRRARGDTQYF. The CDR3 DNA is TGTGCCAGCAGCTCCCGGCGGGCGAGGGGAGATACGCAGTATTTT.

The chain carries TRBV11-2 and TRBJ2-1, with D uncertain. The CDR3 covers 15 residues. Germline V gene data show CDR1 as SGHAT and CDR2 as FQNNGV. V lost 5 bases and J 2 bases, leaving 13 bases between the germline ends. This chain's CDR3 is CASSPRASAYNEQFF. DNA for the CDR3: TGTGCCAGCAGCCCCCGGGCCTCGGCCTACAATGAGCAGTTCTTC.

CDR3: CASSEATLAWNEQFF. CDR3 DNA: TGTGCCAGCAGTGAAGCGACTCTAGCGTGGAATGAGCAGTTCTTC. The V and J genes are TRBV6-1 and TRBJ2-1; D is perhaps TRBD2 (6 bases). The ends were cut back, 0 bases at V and 7 bases at J, with 13 bases in the middle. Germline V gene data show CDR1 as MNHNS and CDR2 as SASEGT. CDR3 length: 15 residues.

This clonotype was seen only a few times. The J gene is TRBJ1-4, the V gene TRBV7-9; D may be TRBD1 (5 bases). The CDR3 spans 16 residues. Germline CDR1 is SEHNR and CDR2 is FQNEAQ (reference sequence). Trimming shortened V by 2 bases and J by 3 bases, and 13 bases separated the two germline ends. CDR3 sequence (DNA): TGTGCCAGCAGCTTACTCCAGGGCGCGGCTAATGAAAAACTGTTTTTT. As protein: CASSLLQGAANEKLFF.

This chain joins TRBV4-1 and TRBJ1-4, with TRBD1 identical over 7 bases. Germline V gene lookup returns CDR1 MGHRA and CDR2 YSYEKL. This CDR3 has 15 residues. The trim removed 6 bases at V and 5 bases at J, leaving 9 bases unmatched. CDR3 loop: CASSTNPGGNEKLFF. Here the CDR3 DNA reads TGCGCCAGCAGTACAAACCCAGGGGGGAATGAAAAACTGTTTTTT.

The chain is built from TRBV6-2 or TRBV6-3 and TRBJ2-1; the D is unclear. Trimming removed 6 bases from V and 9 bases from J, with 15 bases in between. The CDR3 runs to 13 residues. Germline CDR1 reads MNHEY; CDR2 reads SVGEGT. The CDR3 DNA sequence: TGTGCCAGCAGCCCCCGGCAATATCGTGAGCAGTTCTTC. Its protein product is CASSPRQYREQFF.

The CDR3 DNA is TGTGCCAGCAGCTTAAAAGGGGACAGGTTGATCACTGAAGCTTTCTTT. Encoded protein: CASSLKGDRLITEAFF. The V call is TRBV7-9, the J call TRBJ1-1, with 8 bases that match TRBD1. Per germline, CDR1 SEHNR and CDR2 FQNEAQ (reference sequence). The CDR3 spans 16 residues. V dropped 2 bases and J dropped 4; count of bases not matched to a gene: 9.

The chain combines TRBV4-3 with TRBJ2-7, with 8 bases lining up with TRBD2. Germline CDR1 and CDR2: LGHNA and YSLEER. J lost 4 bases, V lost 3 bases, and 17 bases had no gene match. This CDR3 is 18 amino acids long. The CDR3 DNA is TGCGCCAGCAGCCATGGAGTGAAAGCGGGAGTGGTAGGTTACGAGCAGTACTTC. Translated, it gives CASSHGVKAGVVGYEQYF.

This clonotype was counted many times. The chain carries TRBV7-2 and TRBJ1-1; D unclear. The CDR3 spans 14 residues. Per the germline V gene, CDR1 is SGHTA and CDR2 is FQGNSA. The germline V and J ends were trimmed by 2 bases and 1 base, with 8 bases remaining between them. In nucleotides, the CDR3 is TGTGCCAGCAGCTTAAGCGGCACGAACACTGAAGCTTTCTTT. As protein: CASSLSGTNTEAFF.

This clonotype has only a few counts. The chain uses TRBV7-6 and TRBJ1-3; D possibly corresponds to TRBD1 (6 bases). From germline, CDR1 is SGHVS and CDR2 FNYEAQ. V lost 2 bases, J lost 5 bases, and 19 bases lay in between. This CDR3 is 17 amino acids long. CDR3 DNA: TGTGCCAGCAGCTTATACAACCGGGACACAGGTCGAAACACCATATATTTT. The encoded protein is CASSLYNRDTGRNTIYF. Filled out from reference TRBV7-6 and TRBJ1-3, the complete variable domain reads GAGVSQSPRYKVTKRGQDVALRCDPISGHVSLYWYRQALGQGPEFLTYFNYEAQQDKSGLPNDRFSAERPEGSISTLTIQRTEQRDSAMYRCASSLYNRDTGRNTIYFGEGSWLTVV.

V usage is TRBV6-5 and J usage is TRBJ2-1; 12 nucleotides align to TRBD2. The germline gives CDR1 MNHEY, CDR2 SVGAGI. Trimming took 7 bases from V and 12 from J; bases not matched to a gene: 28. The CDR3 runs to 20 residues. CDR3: CASTDRRVGSTFRLAGVQFF. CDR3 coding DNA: TGTGCCAGCACCGACCGTCGGGTGGGGTCGACGTTTCGACTAGCGGGAGTGCAGTTCTTC.

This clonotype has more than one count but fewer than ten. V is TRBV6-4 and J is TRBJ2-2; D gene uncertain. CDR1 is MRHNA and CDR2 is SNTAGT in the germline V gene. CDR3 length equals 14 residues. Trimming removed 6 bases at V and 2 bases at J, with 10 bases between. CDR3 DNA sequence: TGTGCCAGCAGAAAGCAGACCAACACCGGGGAGCTGTTTTTT. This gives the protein CASRKQTNTGELFF.